This TCR beta chain is drawn from a study of cytomegalovirus exposure and HLA in healthy donors. The sample holds a few counts of this clone. What it recognizes is unknown. CDR1 and CDR2 (germline): SGHRS, YFSETQ. Trimming removed 1 base at V and 8 bases at J, with 15 bases between. CDR3 length: 14 amino acids. Findings and caveats of the study: Prediction of most subjects' HLA-A and HLA-B alleles by TCR beta sequences was reportedly accurate. Cytomegalovirus status was reportedly diagnosed by the classifier with high specificity and sensitivity. A list of approximately 150 TCR beta chains associated with cytomegalovirus was given.

In the PCR, 60 Vbeta and 13 Jbeta primers were used. In the authors' workflow: Counted up in a later analysis, unique TCR beta chains came to about 80 million, with around 9.9 million shared. Measured with immunoSEQ multiplex PCR; TCRdb has only the in-frame clones, and not every one. D and trimming come from the DNA, and the V and J calls and clone size come from that table. This table holds roughly 200,000 clones, about 69% found once. V gene TRBV5-1 combines with J gene TRBJ1-2, with D perhaps matching TRBD1 (5 bases). This TCR was sampled from a male donor in good health and CMV-seronegative. What was sequenced was PBMCs. The CDR3 here is CASSLNRAGRGYTF. Here the CDR3 DNA reads TGCGCCAGCAGCTTGAATCGGGCAGGGAGGGGCTACACCTTC.